The 7 T cell receptor beta chains given below trace back to one sample, sequenced in a study of OX40 agonist ivuxolimab in advanced cancers. Repertoires were generated with immunoSEQ multiplex PCR, while TCRdb's copy carries only in-frame clones and drops some. Of more than 65,000 clones in the sample, about 88% were seen once. Sequencing used CD4+ or CD8+ T cells sorted from blood, obtained in a trial of the OX40 agonist ivuxolimab. These TCRs come from an adult with an advanced solid tumor such as melanoma, head and neck, liver or kidney cancer.

This chain joins TRBV5-1 and TRBJ1-2, with 8 positions matching TRBD1. The V and J ends lost 4 bases and 7 bases, in that order; junction bases with no gene match: 9. The CDR3 has 14 amino acids. In germline, CDR1 is SGHRS, CDR2 YFSETQ. CDR3 in amino acids: CASSPDRDLLGYTF. DNA for the CDR3: TGCGCCAGCAGCCCGGACAGGGATCTCCTTGGCTACACCTTC.

The CDR3 nucleotides are TGTGCCGGGGGGTGTCAGGGATCACAAGAGACCCAGTACTTC. Its translation: CAGGCQGSQETQYF. The J gene is TRBJ2-5, the V gene TRBV21-1; the table's D call of TRBD2 was not tested on the DNA. TRBV21-1 corresponds to a pseudogene. The CDR3 extends over 14 amino acids.

The chain combines TRBV5-1 with TRBJ1-3; weak D call: TRBD1 (5 bases). CDR1 SGHRS and CDR2 YFSETQ come from the germline V gene. This CDR3 region has 14 residues. V gave up 0 bases and J gave up 4 bases, with 8 bases separating them. This CDR3 is CASSLGGGGNTIYF. CDR3 in DNA: TGCGCCAGCAGCTTGGGCGGGGGAGGAAACACCATATATTTT.

The chain employs TRBV18 and TRBJ2-7; possibly TRBD1 for D (6 bases). The CDR3 consists of 16 residues. CDR1 is KGHSH and CDR2 is LQKENI in the germline V gene. Trimming took 3 bases from V and 3 from J, leaving 18 bases between them. The CDR3 protein is CASSPKVSGRGYEQYF. DNA for the CDR3: TGTGCCAGCTCACCGAAGGTATCGGGCAGGGGCTACGAGCAGTACTTC.

The rearrangement links TRBV28 to TRBJ2-7; 9 bases map to TRBD1. Germline CDR1 reads MDHEN; CDR2 reads SYDVKM. The CDR3 totals 14 residues. V shed 6 bases, J shed 9 bases, and the junction held 12 bases outside the gene matches. CDR3 in DNA: TGTGCCAGCAGGGTGGGACAGGGAAACGATTGGCAGTACTTC. Translating it yields CASRVGQGNDWQYF.

The rearrangement links TRBV7-2 to TRBJ2-3; D unresolved. Trimming shortened V by 1 base and J by 1 base, and 6 bases separated the two germline ends. Germline V gives CDR1 SGHTA, CDR2 FQGNSA. The CDR3 has 14 residues. The CDR3 loop reads CASSLDYRTDTQYF. The CDR3 coding sequence is TGTGCCAGCAGCTTAGACTACCGCACAGATACGCAGTATTTT.

CDR3 sequence reads: CASQLQRNTIYF. The CDR3, as DNA: TGTGCCAGCCAGCTTCAGAGGAACACCATATATTTT. V gene TRBV19 combines with J gene TRBJ1-3; D gene unclear. V gave up 9 bases and J gave up 7 bases, with 13 bases separating them. The CDR3 is made up of 12 amino acids. Germline V gene data show CDR1 as LNHDA and CDR2 as SQIVND (reference sequence).